A selection of T cell receptor beta chains follows, all from one sample in a study of shared clonotypes between healthy human individuals. Sequencing used immunoSEQ multiplex PCR; TCRdb keeps in-frame clones, though not all of them. The data contain about 2,100,000 clones, around 93% of them seen just once; the ten biggest clones take up under 2%. Sequencing input: naive CD8+ T cells from PBMCs. These receptors all come from a man younger than 30 in good health. Some clones in this sample may be carry-over from other donors' samples. Both conserved end residues are part of each CDR3. A D gene is named only where the DNA matches it firmly. The size of a clone is reported for some rows only, either as once, few or many, or as a class for expanded clones.

TRBD2,TRBV7-6,NA,TRBJ2-5,CASSLGGEGKQETQYF,TGTGCCAGCAGCCTCGGGGGGGAGGGCAAGCAAGAGACCCAGTACTTC
NA,TRBV4-1,NA,TRBJ1-2,CASSQVRAPNYGYTF,TGCGCCAGCAGCCAGGTCAGGGCCCCTAACTATGGCTACACCTTC
TRBD1,TRBV23-1,NA,TRBJ2-5,CASSQGQGAGETQYF,TGCGCCAGCAGTCAAGGACAGGGGGCAGGTGAGACCCAGTACTTC
NA,TRBV5-4,NA,TRBJ2-7,CASSFLRDGGLEQYF,TGTGCCAGCAGCTTTTTGCGGGACGGGGGCCTAGAGCAGTACTTC
NA,TRBV7-3,NA,TRBJ2-7,CASTDSLYGRRIPSYEQYF,TGTGCCAGCACCGATTCTCTATATGGCCGGAGAATCCCCAGCTACGAGCAGTACTTC
NA,TRBV28,NA,TRBJ2-1,CASRTLVTESYNEQFF,TGTGCCAGCAGAACGCTTGTTACAGAATCCTACAATGAGCAGTTCTTC
NA,TRBV6-6,NA,TRBJ1-5,CASSYSPQGHNQPQHF,TGTGCCAGCAGTTACTCACCACAGGGCCACAATCAGCCCCAGCATTTT
TRBD2,TRBV27,NA,TRBJ2-7,CASSLPLWREGSYEQYF,TGTGCCAGCAGTTTACCCCTTTGGCGGGAGGGGTCCTACGAGCAGTACTTC
NA,TRBV29-1,NA,TRBJ1-2,CSVVTETGRYTF,TGCAGCGTTGTGACAGAAACAGGGCGCTACACCTTC
TRBD2,TRBV7-8,NA,TRBJ2-3,CASSLRSAGLVQTTDTQYF,TGTGCCAGCAGCTTAAGATCAGCGGGATTGGTGCAGACCACAGATACGCAGTATTTT
TRBD2,TRBV7-9,NA,TRBJ2-7,CASSFAAGGLNEQYF,TGTGCCAGCAGCTTTGCCGCGGGAGGGCTTAATGAGCAGTACTTC
NA,TRBV7-8,NA,TRBJ2-3,CASSFNELSTDTQYF,TGTGCCAGCAGCTTTAACGAACTTAGCACAGATACGCAGTATTTT
NA,TRBV11-1,NA,TRBJ1-4,CASSFGDSYLATNEKLFF,TGTGCCAGCAGCTTTGGAGACAGCTACCTTGCAACTAATGAAAAACTGTTTTTT
TRBD1,TRBV4-3,once,TRBJ2-5,CASSQQDRGYETQYF,TGCGCCAGCAGCCAACAAGACAGGGGTTATGAGACCCAGTACTTC
TRBD2,TRBV28,NA,TRBJ2-2,CASSDPGLADGELFF,TGTGCCAGCAGCGACCCGGGACTAGCAGACGGGGAGCTGTTTTTT
NA,TRBV7-9,NA,TRBJ2-1,CASSGPRPYNEQFF,TGTGCCAGCAGCGGACCCCGCCCCTACAATGAGCAGTTCTTC
TRBD1,TRBV10-3,once,TRBJ2-5,CAIRTGDQETQYF,TGTGCCATCAGGACAGGGGACCAAGAGACCCAGTACTTC
NA,TRBV11-2,few,TRBJ1-4,CASRAGGKLFF,TGTGCCAGCAGGGCCGGCGGGAAACTGTTTTTT
NA,TRBV9,NA,TRBJ1-3,CASSPVTSGNTIYF,TGTGCCAGCAGCCCGGTTACTTCTGGAAACACCATATATTTT
TRBD2,TRBV6-1,once,TRBJ2-7,CASSEAGLAGVTYEQYF,TGTGCCAGCAGTGAAGCGGGGCTAGCGGGAGTTACCTACGAGCAGTACTTC
NA,TRBV6-1,NA,TRBJ2-5,CASTLRGDPLDF,TGTGCCAGCACCCTCAGGGGGGACCCCTTGGACTTC
TRBD2,TRBV28,NA,TRBJ2-3,CASKASGYSRDTQYF,TGTGCCAGCAAGGCTAGCGGGTACTCCCGGGATACGCAGTATTTT
TRBD2,TRBV28,NA,TRBJ2-7,CASSERLAAYYEQYF,TGTGCCAGCAGTGAACGACTAGCGGCCTACTACGAGCAGTACTTC
NA,TRBV28,NA,TRBJ1-5,CASSLALGTNQPQHF,TGTGCCAGCAGTTTGGCCCTTGGGACCAATCAGCCCCAGCATTTT
TRBD2,TRBV2,NA,TRBJ2-5,CASREVGTSRGTQYF,TGTGCCAGCAGAGAAGTTGGGACTAGTAGAGGGACCCAGTACTTC
NA,TRBV6-5,NA,TRBJ2-5,CASSYSESPQETQYF,TGTGCCAGCAGTTACTCGGAGTCCCCCCAAGAGACCCAGTACTTC
NA,TRBV6-5,NA,TRBJ2-7,CASSYSGTMGDEQYF,TGTGCCAGCAGTTACTCCGGGACAATGGGGGACGAGCAGTACTTC
NA,TRBV5-1,NA,TRBJ2-1,CASSGEVRENEQFF,TGCGCCAGCAGCGGGGAGGTCCGGGAGAACGAGCAGTTCTTC
TRBD2,TRBV5-1,once,TRBJ2-3,CASSPRTSAPTDTQYF,TGCGCCAGCAGCCCTAGGACTAGCGCCCCCACAGATACGCAGTATTTT
TRBD1,TRBV6-5,NA,TRBJ1-5,CASSKTGGTRPQHF,TGTGCCAGCAGTAAGACAGGGGGCACTCGGCCCCAGCATTTT
TRBD2,TRBV4-3,once,TRBJ2-2,CASSQGAGGRGGTGELFF,TGCGCCAGCAGCCAAGGGGCCGGAGGTCGGGGAGGGACCGGGGAGCTGTTTTTT
NA,TRBV4-3,NA,TRBJ2-1,CASSQNRGAPPPDEQFF,TGCGCCAGCAGCCAAAATCGAGGGGCGCCTCCTCCCGATGAGCAGTTCTTC
TRBD2,TRBV19,NA,TRBJ2-1,CASNNLAGISDEQFF,TGTGCCAGTAATAACCTAGCGGGAATTTCGGATGAGCAGTTCTTC
TRBD1,TRBV13,NA,TRBJ1-4,CASSLRQGRDEKLFF,TGTGCCAGCAGCTTAAGACAGGGTAGGGATGAAAAACTGTTTTTT
NA,TRBV7-3,NA,TRBJ2-7,CASSPGTLAYEQYF,TGTGCCAGCAGCCCCGGGACACTGGCCTACGAGCAGTACTTC
NA,TRBV2,NA,TRBJ2-5,CASRDPTTIQGRETQYF,TGTGCCAGCAGGGACCCCACCACGATACAGGGTCGGGAGACCCAGTACTTC
NA,TRBV7-8,NA,TRBJ2-7,CASREVAAISSYEQYF,TGTGCCAGCAGAGAGGTAGCGGCCATCAGCTCCTACGAGCAGTACTTC
TRBD1,TRBV9,NA,TRBJ1-1,CASSVGDSPNTEAFF,TGTGCCAGCAGCGTAGGGGACAGCCCGAACACTGAAGCTTTCTTT